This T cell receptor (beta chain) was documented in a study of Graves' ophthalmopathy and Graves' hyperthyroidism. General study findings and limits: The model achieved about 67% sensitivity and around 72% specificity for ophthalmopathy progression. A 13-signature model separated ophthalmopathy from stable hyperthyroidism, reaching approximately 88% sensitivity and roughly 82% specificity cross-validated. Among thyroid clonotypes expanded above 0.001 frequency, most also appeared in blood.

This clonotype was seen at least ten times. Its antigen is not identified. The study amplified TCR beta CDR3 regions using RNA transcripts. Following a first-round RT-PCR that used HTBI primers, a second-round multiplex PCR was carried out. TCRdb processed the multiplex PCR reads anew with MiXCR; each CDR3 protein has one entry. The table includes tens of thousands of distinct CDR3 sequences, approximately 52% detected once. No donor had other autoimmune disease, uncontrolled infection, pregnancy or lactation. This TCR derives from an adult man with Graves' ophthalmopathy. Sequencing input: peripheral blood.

In DNA form, the CDR3 reads TGTGCCAGCAGTTATCTGGCTCAGCCCCAGCATTTT. Translating it yields CASSYLAQPQHF. The chain carries TRBV6-2 or TRBV6-3 and TRBJ1-5; D remains ambiguous. This CDR3 region has 12 residues. The V gene lost 3 bases and the J gene lost 6 bases, with 6 bases spanning the gap. Germline CDR1 and CDR2: MNHEY and SVGEGT.